This TCR beta chain was found in a study of CD8 T cells in ankylosing spondylitis (dated by TCRdb to the late 2010s). With regard to the full study: The study set out to find disease-linked TCR variants by profiling T cell receptor beta repertoires in ankylosing spondylitis patients and healthy donors. The full study cohort comprised about 23 ankylosing spondylitis patients and around 100 healthy donors. Samples of peripheral blood were taken, and for ankylosing spondylitis patients, synovial fluid was collected as well. The investigation overall reported the following: Blood from ankylosing spondylitis patients appeared to be characterized by a TCR beta motif made up of under ten highly homologous amino acid variants. The disease-linked clones were reported as significantly enriched in matched synovial fluid samples from ankylosing spondylitis patients. Some TCR beta motif variants had previously been reported in synovial fluid and blood of reactive arthritis patients, which suggested common disease-initiation mechanisms. A CD8+ phenotype was shown by the disease-linked clones, which were found at relatively low frequencies in peripheral blood.

Cut back by 6 bases and 7 bases, the V and J ends lie 9 bases apart. The CDR3 holds 11 amino acids from the cysteine to the phenylalanine. The CDR3 DNA has 33 bases and is translated from base 1. The germline V gene sets CDR1 to MDHEN and CDR2 to SYDVKM. TCRdb names Illumina HiSeq 2500 as the instrument used. Quantitative 5'-RACE with molecular barcodes was used to prepare TCR beta libraries. Concerning the study's data processing: A new computational method based on a probabilistic model of VDJ rearrangement was used to identify disease-linked TCR variants. TCRdb handled the public reads itself, with Q25 trimming in fastp and clone calling in MiXCR, and kept productive beta chains. Identical CDR3 protein sequences are pooled into one entry, listed with their most common genes and DNA. The V and J calls come from TCRdb's annotation, not from the publication. For this sample the table gives 150,000 to 200,000 distinct CDR3 sequences, of which roughly 30% were detected only once. About 6% of the sample lies in the top ten.

Synovial fluid samples were paired with blood samples taken from the same ankylosing spondylitis patients. This clonotype was seen a few times. Its antigen has not been determined. The sample holds no much larger clone one base away, and base qualities are not on file. Recombination joined TRBV28 with TRBJ1-2, with no reliable assignment of the D segment. This clonotype was sampled from a male donor with ankylosing spondylitis. Sequences were obtained from synovial fluid, either unsorted or a sorted T cell fraction (not recorded which). The nucleotide sequence reads as follows: TGTGCCAGCAGCTCCCCGGCTGGCTACACCTTC. This encodes CASSSPAGYTF.